The clone carrying this T cell receptor (beta chain) was seen many times. Its specificity is unknown. V lost 4 bases to trimming and J lost 3 bases, with 8 bases between them. The CDR3 runs to 13 residues. Germline values: CDR1 KGHDR, CDR2 SFDVKD. The sample comes from a study of response to subunit inactivated influenza vaccine. Study-level findings and limits: The authors offered the suggestion that each seasonal influenza vaccination recruits few new T cells.

TCRdb reprocessed the RT-PCR reads via MiXCR and lists one record per CDR3 protein. The sample includes about 480,000 distinct CDR3 sequences, about an eighth of them seen just once. The sequence derives from a middle-aged man who received an inactivated influenza vaccine. Sequences were derived from PBMCs from blood, sampled roughly 47 days after vaccination. V is TRBV24-1 and J is TRBJ1-1; no clear D. CDR3 in DNA: TGTGCCACCAGTGACCCGGACTACACTGAAGCTTTCTTT. Translating it yields CATSDPDYTEAFF.